The clone carrying this T cell receptor beta chain was found a few times. What was sequenced were expressed TCRB transcripts, since all of the isolated RNA had been reverse transcribed. Only in-frame clones appear in the TCRdb table, and some are missing; sequencing was by immunoSEQ multiplex PCR. This sample has around 190,000 clones, with 13% found just once. This entry belongs to a study of beta chain features in type 1 diabetes. The CDR3 contains 14 residues. From germline, CDR1 is MNHNS and CDR2 SASEGT. V lost 7 bases, J lost 4 bases, and 15 bases lay in between. Sequencing input: central memory CD4+ T cells from blood. The V call is TRBV6-1, the J call TRBJ2-3; unclear D gene. This TCR was sampled from a young woman in good health. CDR3 bases: TGTGCCAGCACTCAAGAAGCTGTCGCAGATACGCAGTATTTT. It specifies CASTQEAVADTQYF.